A selection of T cell receptor beta chains follows, all from one sample in a study of blood T cell repertoires in COVID-19. Clones were read by immunoSEQ multiplex PCR, and TCRdb kept only the in-frame ones, dropping some. The table records approximately 250,000 clones, around 83% of them present only once. Source material: peripheral blood. These receptors originate from a woman aged 50 to 60 with acute or convalescent COVID-19. Each CDR3 is given with its conserved first and last residue.

v_gene	j_gene	CDR3aa
TRBV21-1	TRBJ2-3	CASRPRGAAELSSADTQYF
TRBV6-4	TRBJ1-3	CASRSRVSGNTIYF
TRBV27	TRBJ2-7	CASSSIVYEQYF
TRBV28	TRBJ2-7	CASKEGTAEQYF
TRBV19	TRBJ2-1	CASTLVGLAGPNEQFF
TRBV30	TRBJ1-5	CACTGIGNQPQHF
TRBV25-1	TRBJ2-1	CASSESGGQEYNEQFF
TRBV10-3	TRBJ2-5	CAISESTQETQYF
TRBV19	TRBJ1-1	CATRRWTEAFF
TRBV14	TRBJ1-4	CASSQDGTREKLFF
TRBV28	TRBJ1-1	CASRQRTGTNTEAFF
TRBV5-1	TRBJ2-7	CASSAGGEQYF
TRBV6-2/TRBV6-3	TRBJ1-5	CASSLRQGSGIPQHF
TRBV3-1/TRBV3-2	TRBJ2-7	CASSQVASGQYEQYF
TRBV28	TRBJ1-5	CATKGQGRHQPQHF
TRBV28	TRBJ2-7	CASSLGTRYEQYF
TRBV15	TRBJ2-3	CATSRASGGRTDTQYF
TRBV7-8	TRBJ1-5	CASSLGQGFSQPQHF
TRBV6-4	TRBJ2-5	CASSALAGAETQYF
TRBV2	TRBJ1-5	CASGQGISNQPQHF
TRBV28	TRBJ2-4	CASSRKNIQYF
TRBV15	TRBJ2-1	CATSRDRYNEQFF
TRBV3-1/TRBV3-2	TRBJ2-4	CASSPGTGRGAKNIQYF
TRBV7-6	TRBJ1-2	CASSDGQGIYGYTF
TRBV4-2	TRBJ1-3	CASSQSAGARNTIYF
TRBV9	TRBJ1-1	CASSVGDRMNTEAFF
TRBV6-5	TRBJ1-2	CASRRDRGRGYTF
TRBV7-8	TRBJ2-2	CASSLRDRGLGNTGELFF
TRBV7-9	TRBJ2-1	CASSFPPTSGISSYNEQFF
TRBV2	TRBJ1-2	CASSEDGRTYGYTF
TRBV27	TRBJ1-6	CASSFLLDTKYNSPLHF
TRBV6-1	TRBJ2-1	CASSEGVPGLAGANEQFF
TRBV6-2/TRBV6-3	TRBJ2-5	CASSVGLAGEETQYF
TRBV3-1/TRBV3-2	TRBJ1-6	CASSQNRYQQGSGSPLHF
TRBV11-3	TRBJ2-2	CASSLQGVTGELFF
TRBV30	TRBJ2-2	CAWSRQIGELFF
TRBV28	TRBJ1-4	CASSLRTGAGGEKLFF
TRBV19	TRBJ1-6	CASSTPPGQQHSPLHF
TRBV9	TRBJ2-5	CASSVATGETQYF
TRBV15	TRBJ1-5	CATSRVVLDRNQPQHF
TRBV29-1	TRBJ2-1	CSGVIRGPDAYNEQFF
TRBV28	TRBJ2-5	CATLGGGIGETQYF
TRBV5-1	TRBJ2-5	CASSGTGDYQETQYF
TRBV18	TRBJ1-4	CASSQRTGTNEKLFF
TRBV7-8	TRBJ2-1	CASSPIEYSGSEQFF
TRBV6-6	TRBJ1-5	CASSSTDQPQHF
TRBV6-6	TRBJ2-2	CASRSSGELFF
TRBV7-2	TRBJ2-7	CASSTSYEQYF
TRBV28	TRBJ2-7	CASSLLGSIDSYEQYF
TRBV7-9	TRBJ2-1	CASTREGGGYNEQFF
TRBV5-6	TRBJ1-2	CASSGMAGDPYGYTF
TRBV10-3	TRBJ1-1	CAIRRTGGNTEAFF
TRBV9	TRBJ1-2	CASSAAPGANYGYTF
TRBV27	TRBJ2-5	CASSYRGQGAWETQYF
TRBV6-5	TRBJ1-2	CASSYSGQGDYGYTF